Following are 8 T cell receptor beta chains from one sample sequenced in a study of neurological immune-mediated disorders. MiXCR, applied by TCRdb to the 5' RACE reads, yields one record per CDR3 protein. In the table there are about 49,000 distinct CDR3 sequences, about an eighth of which are singletons. Time point meaning: longitudinal time-point 2. The sequencing sample was made of PBMCs. The receptor source for this set is a male donor with HTLV-1-associated myelopathy (HAM/TSP).

This clonotype showed up just once. V gene TRBV27 combines with J gene TRBJ2-2, with D possibly being TRBD1 (6 bases). Trimming left V 10 bases short and J 7 bases short, with 13 bases between. The CDR3 runs to 12 residues. Germline CDR1 MNHEY, CDR2 SMNVEV (reference sequence). CDR3 sequence: CATKTGRGELFF. The DNA for the CDR3 is TGTGCCACCAAAACAGGGCGCGGGGAGCTGTTTTTT.

This chain uses TRBV2 with TRBJ2-3; D remains ambiguous. Germline assignment: CDR1 SNHLY and CDR2 FYNNEI. The CDR3 runs 16 residues. Trimming removed 2 bases at V and 6 bases at J, with 18 bases between. The CDR3 nucleotides are TGTGCCAGCAGTGAATCTGCAGGACGAGCTCGGGATACGCAGTATTTT. It translates to CASSESAGRARDTQYF.

This clonotype was detected only a few times. Here the CDR3 reads CASSSRQGSYNSPLHF. CDR3 DNA: TGTGCCAGCAGCTCCCGACAGGGCTCCTATAATTCACCCCTCCACTTT. The genes are TRBV7-2 and TRBJ1-6; 7 bases are a match to TRBD1. From germline, CDR1 is SGHTA and CDR2 FQGNSA. Unmatched junction bases numbered 3, after V lost 4 bases and J lost 0 bases. The CDR3 totals 16 residues. Full variable domain (missing parts from reference TRBV7-2 and TRBJ1-6): GAGVSQSPSNKVTEKGKDVELRCDPISGHTALYWYRQSLGQGLEFLIYFQGNSAPDKSGLPSDRFSAERTGGSVSTLTIQRTQQEDSAVYLCASSSRQGSYNSPLHFGNGTRLTVT.

The sample holds many counts of this clonotype. The chain carries TRBV20-1 and TRBJ1-6; D is ambiguous. Per the germline V gene, CDR1 is DFQATT and CDR2 is SNEGSKA (reference sequence). The germline V and J ends were trimmed by 6 bases and 0 bases, with 6 bases remaining between them. CDR3 length: 13 residues. In DNA, the CDR3 is TGCAGTGCACCAAGCTCCTATAATTCACCCCTCCACTTT. Translation: CSAPSSYNSPLHF.

This clonotype was found many times. The chain links TRBV28 to TRBJ1-5; TRBD1 might be the D (5 bases). The CDR3 has 15 residues. CDR1 MDHEN and CDR2 SYDVKM come from the germline V gene. V shed 3 bases and J shed 4 bases, with 13 bases lying between them. This CDR3 reads CASSFVRQTNQPQHF. DNA for the CDR3: TGTGCCAGCAGTTTCGTACGACAGACTAATCAGCCCCAGCATTTT. The variable domain in full, completed from reference TRBV28 and TRBJ1-5, reads DVKVTQSSRYLVKRTGEKVFLECVQDMDHENMFWYRQDPGLGLRLIYFSYDVKMKEKGDIPEGYSVSREKKERFSLILESASTNQTSMYLCASSFVRQTNQPQHFGDGTRLSIL.

In this sample, this clonotype turned up many times. V is TRBV20-1 and J is TRBJ2-7; D is undetermined. This CDR3 region has 12 residues. The ends were cut back, 1 base at V and 1 base at J, with 5 bases in the middle. CDR1 DFQATT and CDR2 SNEGSKA come from the germline V gene (reference sequence). The CDR3 DNA is TGCAGTGCTAGAGGACAATCCTACGAGCAGTACTTC. It is translated as CSARGQSYEQYF.

This clonotype showed up many times. The chain has TRBV29-1 and TRBJ2-5; D might be TRBD2 (6 bases). V was clipped by 0 bases and J by 1 base, with 15 bases between them. Looked up from germline, CDR1 is SQVTM and CDR2 is ANQGSEA. The CDR3 is 16 residues long. CDR3: CSVEDFRGSAQETQYF. CDR3 coding DNA: TGCAGCGTTGAAGATTTCCGGGGGTCGGCCCAAGAGACCCAGTACTTC.

This chain uses TRBV6-5 with TRBJ1-1; tentative D call: TRBD1 (5 bases). The germline CDR1 and CDR2 sequences are MNHEY and SVGAGI. The CDR3 is 15 residues long. The V end was cut by 2 bases, the J end by 2 bases, with 12 bases between. The CDR3 region has the DNA TGTGCCAGCAGTTACCGGGGGATAGGTAACACTGAAGCTTTCTTT. This sequence encodes CASSYRGIGNTEAFF.